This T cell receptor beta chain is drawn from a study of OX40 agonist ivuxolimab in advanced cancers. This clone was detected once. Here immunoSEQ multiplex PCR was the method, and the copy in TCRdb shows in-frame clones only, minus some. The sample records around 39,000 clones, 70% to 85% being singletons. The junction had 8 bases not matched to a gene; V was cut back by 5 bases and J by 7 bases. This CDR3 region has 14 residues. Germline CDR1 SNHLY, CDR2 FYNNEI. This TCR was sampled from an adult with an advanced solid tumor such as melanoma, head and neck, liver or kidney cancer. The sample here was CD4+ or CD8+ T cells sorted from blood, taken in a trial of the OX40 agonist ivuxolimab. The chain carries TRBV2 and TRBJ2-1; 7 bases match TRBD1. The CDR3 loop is CASSLDRSGNEQFF. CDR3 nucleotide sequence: TGTGCCAGCAGTCTGGACAGGTCAGGGAATGAGCAGTTCTTC.